The 10 T cell receptor beta chains presented below share a single source sample, sequenced in a study of regulatory T cells in long-lasting Graves disease. With iRepertoire HTBI primers and Arm-PCR of CDR3 regions, TCR beta libraries were built. TCRdb called the multiplex PCR reads again in MiXCR, with one record for every CDR3 protein. The table shows about 440,000 distinct CDR3 sequences, with approximately 16% occurring only once. Time point reported: newly diagnosed GD, antithyroid drugs for less than 3 months. After RNA was extracted from PBMCs, the TCR library was made from it. The sample was also reused in another study, on T cells in Graves' hyperthyroidism and ophthalmopathy.

The source was peripheral blood mononuclear cells (PBMCs), collected at new diagnosis, from a patient treated with antithyroid drugs. Receptors were obtained from a woman younger than 35 with Graves disease.

This clonotype was detected ten times or more. The chain couples TRBV6-1 to TRBJ2-7; 7 positions match TRBD1. The V gene's germline CDR1 is MNHNS and CDR2 SASEGT. Trimming at V came to 3 bases and at J to 5 bases, leaving 7 bases not matched to a gene. The CDR3 length is 14 residues. The CDR3 region is CASSEYDRDHEQYF. The DNA for the CDR3 is TGTGCCAGCAGTGAGTACGACAGGGACCACGAGCAGTACTTC.

Ten or more counts support this clonotype. This sequence joins TRBV11-1 and TRBJ2-1; 15 bases align to TRBD2. V dropped 5 bases and J dropped 4; count of bases not matched to a gene: 9. Germline V gives CDR1 SGHAT, CDR2 FQDESV (reference sequence). The CDR3 is 18 amino acids. The CDR3 DNA follows: TGTGCCAGCAGCACCGGACTAGCGGGAGGGGGAGGGTACAATGAGCAGTTCTTC. This codes for CASSTGLAGGGGYNEQFF.

This clonotype was recorded at least ten times. This rearrangement joins TRBV9 to TRBJ2-7; 11 bases are shared with TRBD1. J was trimmed by 0 bases and V by 3 bases; bases with no gene match: 2. Germline loops: CDR1 SGDLS, CDR2 YYNGEE. This CDR3 is 15 amino acids long. This CDR3 is CASSAGQGASYEQYF. CDR3 nucleotides: TGTGCCAGCAGCGCCGGACAGGGGGCCTCCTACGAGCAGTACTTC.

This chain connects TRBV20-1 to TRBJ2-5, with TRBD2 matching over 11 bases. V was pared by 6 bases and J by 1 base, with 7 bases of the junction left unmatched. Germline V gene data show CDR1 as DFQATT and CDR2 as SNEGSKA (reference sequence). This CDR3 region has 15 residues. The CDR3 bases are TGCAGTGCCCAACTAGCGGGAGAGCCCCAAGAGACCCAGTACTTC. Protein: CSAQLAGEPQETQYF.

This clonotype was seen only a few times. The V and J genes are TRBV5-5 and TRBJ2-1, with D unresolved. This CDR3 has 14 residues. Trimming removed 4 bases at V and 2 bases at J, with 10 bases between. The germline V gene encodes CDR1 SGHKS and CDR2 YYEKEE (reference sequence). The CDR3 loop is CASSDLGTYNEQFF. CDR3 bases: TGTGCCAGCAGCGATCTAGGGACCTACAATGAGCAGTTCTTC.

This clonotype was seen many times. This chain connects TRBV7-9 to TRBJ2-1, with 13 bases aligning to TRBD2. J gave up 5 bases and V 5 bases, and 9 bases lay outside the gene matches. Germline assignment: CDR1 SEHNR and CDR2 FQNEAQ (reference sequence). This CDR3 spans 17 amino acids. This CDR3 reads CASSTERGTSGNNEQFF. The DNA of the CDR3 is TGTGCCAGCAGCACAGAGAGGGGGACTAGCGGGAACAATGAGCAGTTCTTC.

The J gene is TRBJ1-5, the V gene TRBV6-2 or TRBV6-3; a weak D match, TRBD1 (5 bases). V lost 2 bases and J 6 bases, leaving 23 bases between the germline ends. The germline V gene has CDR1 MNHEY and CDR2 SVGEGT. The CDR3 totals 18 residues. The CDR3 sequence is CASSYVFGTAPGGQPQHF. The CDR3 region has the DNA TGTGCCAGCAGTTACGTCTTCGGGACGGCCCCTGGGGGTCAGCCCCAGCATTTT.

This clonotype was observed many times. The chain joins TRBV2 to TRBJ2-2, with 9 bases lining up with TRBD2. CDR1 is SNHLY and CDR2 is FYNNEI in the germline V gene. With 8 bases clipped from V and 1 base from J, the junction kept 8 bases outside the gene matches. The CDR3 is 16 amino acids. CDR3 sequence: CASGGSGSLNTGELFF. In nucleotides, the CDR3 is TGTGCCAGCGGGGGTAGCGGGAGTCTGAACACCGGGGAGCTGTTTTTT.

The sample holds a few counts of this clonotype. The gene calls are TRBV18 and TRBJ1-3; D unresolved. V lost 2 bases, J lost 0 bases, and 5 bases lay in between. The CDR3 has 14 residues. Germline V gene lookup returns CDR1 KGHSH and CDR2 LQKENI. CDR3 bases: TGTGCCAGCTCACCAGGGCCCTCTGGAAACACCATATATTTT. It translates to CASSPGPSGNTIYF.

This clonotype was seen a few times. This CDR3 reads CASSYSVGELFF. The DNA of the CDR3 is TGTGCCAGCAGTTACTCGGTCGGGGAGCTGTTTTTT. This chain connects TRBV6-6 to TRBJ2-2; D is unclear. The CDR3 runs to 12 residues. Germline-derived CDR1 and CDR2 are MNHNY and SVGAGI (reference sequence). The germline V and J ends were trimmed by 0 bases and 7 bases, with 3 bases remaining between them.